The rows below give T cell receptor beta chains drawn from one sample of a study of OX40 agonist ivuxolimab in advanced cancers. The table came from immunoSEQ multiplex PCR; TCRdb's copy has only in-frame clones and leaves some out. The sample has some 55,000 clones, nearly 80% seen once; the top ten hold around 4.5%. The specimen was CD4+ or CD8+ T cells sorted from blood, collected in a trial of the OX40 agonist ivuxolimab. The source of these receptors is an adult with an advanced solid tumor such as melanoma, head and neck, liver or kidney cancer. Both conserved end residues are part of each CDR3. A D gene is named only where the DNA matches it firmly. Clone size is shown for a subset of rows, as once, few, many or a class of expanded clone.

NA	TRBV18	NA	TRBJ1-5	TGTGCCAGCTCCCTCCGAAGGGGGAATCAGCCCCAGCATTTT	CASSLRRGNQPQHF
NA	TRBV11-2	TRBD1	TRBJ2-5	TGTGCCAGCTCATTCAGGGGGACAGGAGAGACCCAGTACTTC	CASSFRGTGETQYF
NA	TRBV5-3	NA	TRBJ1-4	TGTGCCAGAAGCTTAGGATCCACCTCGTCAAATGAAAAACTGTTTTTT	CARSLGSTSSNEKLFF
NA	TRBV20-1	NA	TRBJ2-3	TGCAGTGCTAGAGGCACAGATACGCAGTATTTT	CSARGTDTQYF
NA	TRBV7-9	TRBD2	TRBJ2-1	TGTGCCAGCAGCTTACGCCTAGCAGTACGTAGCGGGAGCCATGAGCAGTTCTTC	CASSLRLAVRSGSHEQFF
NA	TRBV19	TRBD2	TRBJ2-2	TGTGCCAGTAGTATCGGGAGGGACACCGGGGAGCTGTTTTTT	CASSIGRDTGELFF
NA	TRBV6-5	NA	TRBJ1-2	TGTGCCAGCAGGCTATACACAGGGCACTATGGCTACACCTTC	CASRLYTGHYGYTF
NA	TRBV5-1	NA	TRBJ2-3	TGCGCCAGCAGCTTGGGGGTTAGCACAGATACGCAGTATTTT	CASSLGVSTDTQYF
NA	TRBV18	TRBD1	TRBJ1-6	TGTGCCAGCTCACTTGGGACAGCCAATTCACCCCTCCACTTT	CASSLGTANSPLHF
few	TRBV18	TRBD1	TRBJ1-3	TGTGCCAGCTCACCCCAGACAGGGTATGGAAACACCATATATTTT	CASSPQTGYGNTIYF
NA	TRBV19	TRBD1	TRBJ1-2	TGTGCCAGTGTGGCCGGGACAGGGCCGGCCTATGGCTACACCTTC	CASVAGTGPAYGYTF
NA	TRBV6-5	NA	TRBJ1-2	TGTGCCAGCAGTTATGGACAGACTCGGGGCTACACCTTC	CASSYGQTRGYTF
NA	TRBV21-1	NA	TRBJ2-7	TGTGCCAGCAGCATGCACGCCGGGACTCCGAAGGGGTACGAGCAGTACTTC	CASSMHAGTPKGYEQYF
NA	TRBV6-5	NA	TRBJ1-1	TGTGCCAGCAGTTACGAAGGCGGGGCGGGCACTGAAGCTTTCTTT	CASSYEGGAGTEAFF
few	TRBV18	TRBD1	TRBJ2-7	TGTGCCAGCTCACCCCCGGGGACAGGGACCAACGAGCAGTACTTC	CASSPPGTGTNEQYF
NA	TRBV5-8	TRBD1	TRBJ1-3	TGTGCCAGCAGCCTCGGAATGACAGGGGAAGGAAACACCATATATTTT	CASSLGMTGEGNTIYF
NA	TRBV7-2	TRBD2	TRBJ2-3	TGTGCCAGCAGCTTAATGGGACGGGGGGGGCCAGATACGCAGTATTTT	CASSLMGRGGPDTQYF
NA	TRBV5-6	NA	TRBJ1-2	TGTGCCAGCAGCCCGGACAGTTCCAACTATGGCTACACCTTC	CASSPDSSNYGYTF
NA	TRBV27	TRBD1	TRBJ1-2	TGTGCCAGCAGTCCTAATCAGGGGGCAGGGTATGGCTACACCTTC	CASSPNQGAGYGYTF
NA	TRBV7-3	TRBD1	TRBJ1-1	TGTGCCAGCAGCTTAAGACAGGGCCCGGCAGCTTTCTTT	CASSLRQGPAAFF
NA	TRBV7-9	NA	TRBJ1-1	TGTGCCAGCAGCGGCGAGGGTCGGGGGCGCGTCGGAGCTTTCTTT	CASSGEGRGRVGAFF
NA	TRBV4-3	NA	TRBJ1-2	TGCGCCAGCAGCCAAGTCGTAGGGGCGGGCTACACCTTC	CASSQVVGAGYTF
NA	TRBV15	TRBD2	TRBJ2-7	TGTGCCACCAGCAGGTCCGGGGGGGTCTACGAGCAGTACTTC	CATSRSGGVYEQYF
once	TRBV11-3	NA	TRBJ1-1	TGTGCCAGCAGCTTAGCGGGAGGGGACACTGAAGCTTTCTTT	CASSLAGGDTEAFF
NA	TRBV5-1	NA	TRBJ2-5	TGCGCCAGCAGCCACGGAGAGACCCAGTACTTC	CASSHGETQYF
once	TRBV9	NA	TRBJ1-3	TGTGCCAGCAGCGGGGAGGGTACTGGAAACACCATATATTTT	CASSGEGTGNTIYF
NA	TRBV6-5	TRBD2	TRBJ2-3	TGTGCCAGCACCTACGTACTAGCGGGAGATACGCAGTATTTT	CASTYVLAGDTQYF
NA	TRBV2	TRBD2	TRBJ2-7	TGTGCCAGCAGTGGACTAGCGGGGGGGCTAACCTACGAGCAGTACTTC	CASSGLAGGLTYEQYF